The clone carrying this TCR beta chain was seen many times. The data were obtained in a study of T-cell reconstitution after alpha-beta-depleted transplantation in children. Unique molecular identifiers were incorporated into the prepared TCRbeta library. A single record per CDR3 protein comes from TCRdb applying MiXCR to the PCR reads. In the table there are around 400,000 distinct CDR3 sequences, approximately 11% of which are singletons. This receptor was obtained from a human donor who donated a stem cell graft to a child with acute myeloid leukemia. The sample consisted of PBMCs from the stem cell graft donor, taken from the stem cell graft.

This CDR3 reads CAMSLNTEAFF. The CDR3 DNA reads as TGTGCCATGTCACTGAACACTGAAGCTTTCTTT. This chain uses TRBV2 with TRBJ1-1; D ambiguous. With 10 bases removed from V and 0 bases from J, the gap between germline ends came to 6 bases. In germline, CDR1 is SNHLY, CDR2 FYNNEI. The CDR3 contains 11 residues.